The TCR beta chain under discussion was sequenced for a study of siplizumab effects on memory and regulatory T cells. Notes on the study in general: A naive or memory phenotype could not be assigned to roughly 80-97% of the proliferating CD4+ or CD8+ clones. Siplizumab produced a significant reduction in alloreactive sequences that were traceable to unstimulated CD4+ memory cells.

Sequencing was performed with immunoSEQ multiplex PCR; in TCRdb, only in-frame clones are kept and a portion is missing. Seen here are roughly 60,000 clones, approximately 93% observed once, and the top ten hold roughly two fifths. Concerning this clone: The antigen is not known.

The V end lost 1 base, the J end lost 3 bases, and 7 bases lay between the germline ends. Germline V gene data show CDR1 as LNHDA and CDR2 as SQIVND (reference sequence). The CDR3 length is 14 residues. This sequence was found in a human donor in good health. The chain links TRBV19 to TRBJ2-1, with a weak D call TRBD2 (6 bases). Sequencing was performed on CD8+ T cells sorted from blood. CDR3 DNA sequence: TGTGCCAGTAGTATAGCGGGAGACTACAATGAGCAGTTCTTC. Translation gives CASSIAGDYNEQFF. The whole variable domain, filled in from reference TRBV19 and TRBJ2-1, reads DGGITQSPKYLFRKEGQNVTLSCEQNLNHDAMYWYRQDPGQGLRLIYYSQIVNDFQKGDIAEGYSVSREKKESFPLTVTSAQKNPTAFYLCASSIAGDYNEQFFGPGTRLTVL.